The 5 T cell receptor beta chains listed next were all sequenced from one sample in a study of cytomegalovirus exposure and HLA in healthy donors. PCR employed 60 Vbeta and 13 Jbeta primers. Clones were read by immunoSEQ multiplex PCR, and TCRdb kept only the in-frame ones, dropping some. The data show some 170,000 clones, with about three quarters seen just once and about 6.4% held by the top ten. The sequenced sample was PBMCs. The receptor set was obtained from a man in his forties in good health and CMV-seropositive.

The chain uses TRBV9 and TRBJ2-4; TRBD1 is a possible D gene (7 bases). V was pared by 1 base and J by 9 bases, with 14 bases between. The CDR3 is 14 amino acids. Germline CDR1 is SGDLS and CDR2 is YYNGEE. The CDR3 sequence is CASSVPPGGGIQYF. CDR3 DNA sequence: TGTGCCAGCAGCGTACCCCCAGGGGGAGGCATTCAGTACTTC.

The chain has TRBV19 and TRBJ2-5; 9 bases align to TRBD2. The CDR3 has 16 amino acids. Trimming removed 3 bases from V and 4 bases from J; junction bases left unmatched: 9. The germline CDR1 and CDR2 sequences are LNHDA and SQIVND (reference sequence). The CDR3 is CASSMLAGDVGETQYF. Here the CDR3 DNA reads TGTGCCAGTAGTATGTTAGCGGGAGATGTTGGAGAGACCCAGTACTTC. Full variable domain (outside the CDR3, taken from reference TRBV19 and TRBJ2-5): DGGITQSPKYLFRKEGQNVTLSCEQNLNHDAMYWYRQDPGQGLRLIYYSQIVNDFQKGDIAEGYSVSREKKESFPLTVTSAQKNPTAFYLCASSMLAGDVGETQYFGPGTRLLVL.

The genes are TRBV10-2 and TRBJ2-2; 11 nucleotides align to TRBD2. V was clipped by 8 bases and J by 7 bases; unmatched bases: 6. Per the germline V gene, CDR1 is WSHSY and CDR2 is SAAADI. This CDR3 comprises 14 residues. CDR3 region: CASLAGGPIGELFF. The CDR3 nucleotides are TGCGCCAGCTTAGCGGGAGGGCCCATCGGGGAGCTGTTTTTT.

CDR3 sequence: CASSGTVAGNTIYF. DNA for the CDR3: TGTGCCAGCAGTGGGACAGTGGCTGGAAACACCATATATTTT. The rearrangement links TRBV6-1 to TRBJ1-3, with D perhaps TRBD1 (6 bases). The V gene lost 4 bases and the J gene lost 2 bases, with 9 bases spanning the gap. Germline CDR1 MNHNS, CDR2 SASEGT. This CDR3 is 14 amino acids long.

The V and J genes are TRBV2 and TRBJ2-1; D unresolved. The CDR3 has 12 amino acids. CDR1 and CDR2 (germline): SNHLY, FYNNEI. Trimming shortened V by 0 bases and J by 12 bases, and 9 bases separated the two germline ends. The CDR3 sequence is CASSEADRRQFF. The DNA for the CDR3 is TGTGCCAGCAGTGAAGCTGATAGGAGGCAGTTCTTC.